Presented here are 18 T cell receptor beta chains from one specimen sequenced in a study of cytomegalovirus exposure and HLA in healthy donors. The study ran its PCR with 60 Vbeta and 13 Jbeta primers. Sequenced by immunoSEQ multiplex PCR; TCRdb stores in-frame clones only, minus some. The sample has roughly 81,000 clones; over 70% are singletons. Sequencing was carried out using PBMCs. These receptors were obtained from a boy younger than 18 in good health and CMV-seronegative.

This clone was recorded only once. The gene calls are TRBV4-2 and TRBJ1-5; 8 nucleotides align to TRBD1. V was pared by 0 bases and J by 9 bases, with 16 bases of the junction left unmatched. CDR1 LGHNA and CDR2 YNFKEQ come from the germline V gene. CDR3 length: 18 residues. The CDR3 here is CASSQDSRTGKGIRPQHF. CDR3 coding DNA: TGTGCCAGCAGCCAAGATTCTCGGACAGGGAAGGGAATTCGGCCCCAGCATTTT.

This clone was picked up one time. CDR3 loop: CSVERGTSGGGTHGRKEQFF. The CDR3 nucleotides are TGCAGCGTTGAGCGAGGGACTAGCGGGGGGGGGACTCACGGGAGAAAAGAGCAGTTCTTC. The J gene is TRBJ2-1, the V gene TRBV29-1; 16 nucleotides line up with TRBD2. The CDR3 loop spans 20 amino acids. Trimming removed 3 bases from V and 10 bases from J; junction bases left unmatched: 21. Germline-derived CDR1 and CDR2 are SQVTM and ANQGSEA.

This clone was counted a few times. The CDR3 loop is CASSLINRGASGANVLTF. CDR3 coding DNA: TGTGCCAGCAGCTTAATTAACAGGGGCGCCTCTGGGGCCAACGTCCTGACTTTC. The chain carries TRBV7-2 and TRBJ2-6, with 7 bases lining up with TRBD1. J lost 0 bases, V lost 2 bases, and 7 bases had no gene match. CDR1 is SGHTA and CDR2 is FQGNSA in the germline V gene. This CDR3 has 18 residues.

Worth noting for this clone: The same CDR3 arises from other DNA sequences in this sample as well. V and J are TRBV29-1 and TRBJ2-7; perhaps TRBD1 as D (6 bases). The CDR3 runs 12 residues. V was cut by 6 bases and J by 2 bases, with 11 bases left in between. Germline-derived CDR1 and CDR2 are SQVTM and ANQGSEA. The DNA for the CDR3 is TGCAGCGTCCGGGACACCACCTACGAGCAGTACTTC. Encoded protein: CSVRDTTYEQYF.

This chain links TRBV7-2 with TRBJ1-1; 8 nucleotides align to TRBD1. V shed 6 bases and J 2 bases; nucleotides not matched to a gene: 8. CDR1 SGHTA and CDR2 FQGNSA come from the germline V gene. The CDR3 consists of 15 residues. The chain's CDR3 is CASRRTGIINTEAFF. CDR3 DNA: TGTGCCAGCAGGAGGACAGGGATAATTAACACTGAAGCTTTCTTT.

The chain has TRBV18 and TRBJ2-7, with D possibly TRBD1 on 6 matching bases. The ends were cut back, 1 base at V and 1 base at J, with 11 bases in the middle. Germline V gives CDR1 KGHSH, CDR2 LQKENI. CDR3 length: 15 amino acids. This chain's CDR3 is CASSPRAGASYEQYF. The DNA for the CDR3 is TGTGCCAGCTCACCACGTGCAGGGGCGTCCTACGAGCAGTACTTC.

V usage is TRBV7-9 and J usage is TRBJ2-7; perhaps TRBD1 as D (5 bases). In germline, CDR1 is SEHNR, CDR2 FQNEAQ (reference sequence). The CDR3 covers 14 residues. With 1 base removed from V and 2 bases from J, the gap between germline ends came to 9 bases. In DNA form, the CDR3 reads TGTGCCAGCAGCTTAGTAACAGGAGCCTACGAGCAGTACTTC. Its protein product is CASSLVTGAYEQYF.

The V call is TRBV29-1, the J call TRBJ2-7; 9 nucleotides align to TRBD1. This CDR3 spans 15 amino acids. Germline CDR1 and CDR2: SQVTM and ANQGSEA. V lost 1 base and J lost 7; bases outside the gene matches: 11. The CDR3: CSVEGDRGSFGEQYF. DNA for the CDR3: TGCAGCGTTGAAGGCGACAGGGGGTCTTTCGGGGAGCAGTACTTC.

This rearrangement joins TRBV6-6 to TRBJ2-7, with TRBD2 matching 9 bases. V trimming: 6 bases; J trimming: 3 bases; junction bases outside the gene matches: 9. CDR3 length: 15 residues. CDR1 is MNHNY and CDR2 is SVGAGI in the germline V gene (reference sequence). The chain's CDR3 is CASSSGGREYYEQYF. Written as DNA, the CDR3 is TGTGCCAGCAGCTCAGGCGGGAGGGAATACTACGAGCAGTACTTC.

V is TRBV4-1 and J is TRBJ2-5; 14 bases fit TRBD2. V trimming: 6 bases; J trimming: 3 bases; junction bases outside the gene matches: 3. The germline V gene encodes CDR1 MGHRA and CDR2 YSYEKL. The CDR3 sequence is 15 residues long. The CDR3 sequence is CASRQTSGGEETQYF. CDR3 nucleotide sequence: TGCGCCAGCAGACAGACTAGCGGGGGGGAAGAGACCCAGTACTTC.

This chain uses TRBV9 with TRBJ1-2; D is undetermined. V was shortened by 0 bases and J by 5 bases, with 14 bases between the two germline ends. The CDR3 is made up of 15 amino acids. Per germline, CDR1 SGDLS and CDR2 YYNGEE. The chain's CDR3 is CASSVGPEAGYGYTF. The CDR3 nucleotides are TGTGCCAGCAGCGTAGGCCCCGAGGCCGGGTATGGCTACACCTTC.

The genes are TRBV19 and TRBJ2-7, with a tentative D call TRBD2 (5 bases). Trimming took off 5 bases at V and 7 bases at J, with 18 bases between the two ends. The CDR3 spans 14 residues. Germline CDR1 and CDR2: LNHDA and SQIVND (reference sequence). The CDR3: CASSEGLRMREQYF. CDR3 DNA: TGTGCCAGTAGTGAAGGACTCCGTATGCGGGAGCAGTACTTC.

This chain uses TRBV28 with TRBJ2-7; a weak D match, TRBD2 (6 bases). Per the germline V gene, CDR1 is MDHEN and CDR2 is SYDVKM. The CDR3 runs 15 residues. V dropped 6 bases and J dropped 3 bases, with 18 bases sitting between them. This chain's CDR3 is CASRGLPGDFYEQYF. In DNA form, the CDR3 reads TGTGCCAGCAGGGGACTGCCGGGAGACTTCTACGAGCAGTACTTC.

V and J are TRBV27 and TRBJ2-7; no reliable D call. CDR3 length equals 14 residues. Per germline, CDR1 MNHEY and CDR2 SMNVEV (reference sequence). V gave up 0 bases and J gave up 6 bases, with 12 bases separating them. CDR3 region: CASSLSASVGEQYF. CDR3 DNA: TGTGCCAGCAGTTTATCGGCTAGTGTGGGCGAGCAGTACTTC.

The CDR3 loop reads CSANRGDTIYF. CDR3 coding DNA: TGCAGCGCCAACAGGGGGGACACCATATATTTT. The rearrangement uses TRBV29-1 and TRBJ1-3, with 8 positions matching TRBD1. Germline V gene lookup returns CDR1 SQVTM and CDR2 ANQGSEA. Germline trimming cut 7 bases from V and 8 bases from J; bases unmatched to any gene: 4. The CDR3 has 11 amino acids.

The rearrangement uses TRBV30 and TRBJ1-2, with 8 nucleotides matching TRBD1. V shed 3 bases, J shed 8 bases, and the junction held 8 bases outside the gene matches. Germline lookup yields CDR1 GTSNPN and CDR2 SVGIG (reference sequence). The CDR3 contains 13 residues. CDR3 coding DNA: TGTGCCTGGAGCGACAGGGGCCTTAGGGGCTACACCTTC. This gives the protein CAWSDRGLRGYTF.

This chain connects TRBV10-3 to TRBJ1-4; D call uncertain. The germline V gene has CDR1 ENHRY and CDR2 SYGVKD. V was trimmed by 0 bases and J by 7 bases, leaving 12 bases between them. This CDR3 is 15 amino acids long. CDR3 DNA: TGTGCCATCAGTGAGTCGGGCTTGATTACTGAAAAACTGTTTTTT. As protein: CAISESGLITEKLFF.

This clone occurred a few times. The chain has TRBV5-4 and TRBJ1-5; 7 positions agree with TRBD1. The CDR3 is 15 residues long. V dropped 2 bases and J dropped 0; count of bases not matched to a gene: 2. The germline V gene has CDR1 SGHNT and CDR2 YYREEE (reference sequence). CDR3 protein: CASSFGTDSNQPQHF. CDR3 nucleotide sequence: TGTGCCAGCAGCTTCGGGACAGATAGCAATCAGCCCCAGCATTTT.